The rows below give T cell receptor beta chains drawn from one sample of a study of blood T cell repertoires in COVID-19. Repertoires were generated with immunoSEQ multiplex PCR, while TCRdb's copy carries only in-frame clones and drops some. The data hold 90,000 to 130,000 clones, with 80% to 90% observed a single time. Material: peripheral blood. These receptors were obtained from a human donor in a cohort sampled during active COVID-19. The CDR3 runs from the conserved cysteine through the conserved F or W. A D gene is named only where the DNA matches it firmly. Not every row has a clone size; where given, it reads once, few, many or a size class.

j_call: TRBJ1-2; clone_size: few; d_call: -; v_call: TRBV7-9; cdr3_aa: CASSRGADYGYTF; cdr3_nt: TGTGCCAGCAGCCGGGGTGCGGACTATGGCTACACCTTC
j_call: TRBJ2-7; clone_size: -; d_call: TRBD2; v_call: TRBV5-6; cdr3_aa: CASSQTGGFIHEQYF; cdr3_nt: TGTGCCAGCAGCCAGACGGGAGGGTTCATCCACGAGCAGTACTTC
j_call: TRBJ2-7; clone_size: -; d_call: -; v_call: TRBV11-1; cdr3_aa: CASSRVRHEQYF; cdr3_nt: TGTGCCAGCAGCCGAGTCCGCCACGAGCAGTACTTC
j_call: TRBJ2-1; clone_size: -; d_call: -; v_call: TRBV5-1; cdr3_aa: CASSLTGDSYNEQFF; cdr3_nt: TGCGCCAGCAGCTTGACCGGGGACTCCTACAATGAGCAGTTCTTC
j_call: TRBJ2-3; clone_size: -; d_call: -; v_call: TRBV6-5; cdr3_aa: CASSTVLTDTQYF; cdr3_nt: TGTGCCAGCAGTACGGTACTAACAGATACGCAGTATTTT
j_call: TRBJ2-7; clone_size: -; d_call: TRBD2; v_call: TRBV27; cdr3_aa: CASSGGGLRSSGLTYEQYF; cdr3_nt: TGTGCCAGCAGTGGGGGGGGATTAAGGTCCTCCGGGCTCACCTACGAGCAGTACTTC
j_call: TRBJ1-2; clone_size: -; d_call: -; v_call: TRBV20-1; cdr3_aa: CSASGGYGYTF; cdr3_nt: TGCAGTGCTTCCGGGGGATATGGCTACACCTTC
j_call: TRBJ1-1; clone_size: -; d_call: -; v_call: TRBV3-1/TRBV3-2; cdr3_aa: CASSQPGLTTNTEAFF; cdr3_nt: TGTGCCAGCAGCCAGCCGGGACTGACGACGAACACTGAAGCTTTCTTT
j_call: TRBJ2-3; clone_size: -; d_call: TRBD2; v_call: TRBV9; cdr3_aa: CASSVALAGGTDTQYF; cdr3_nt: TGTGCCAGCAGCGTAGCCCTAGCGGGAGGCACAGATACGCAGTATTTT
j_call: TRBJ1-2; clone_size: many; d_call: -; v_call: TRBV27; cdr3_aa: CASSTLVGPLIF; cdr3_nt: TGTGCCAGCAGTACCCTCGTGGGGCCCTTAATCTTC
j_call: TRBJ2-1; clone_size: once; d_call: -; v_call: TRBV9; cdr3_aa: CASSRRVGRANEQFF; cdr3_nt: TGTGCCAGCAGCCGGAGGGTAGGTCGGGCCAATGAGCAGTTCTTC
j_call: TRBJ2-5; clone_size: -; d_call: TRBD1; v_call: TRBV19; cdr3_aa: CASTPSTGYKETQYF; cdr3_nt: TGTGCCAGCACCCCCTCGACAGGGTACAAAGAGACCCAGTACTTC
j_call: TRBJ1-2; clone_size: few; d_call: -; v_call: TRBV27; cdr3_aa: CASSSDFDYGYTF; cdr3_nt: TGTGCCAGCAGTTCAGACTTTGACTATGGCTACACCTTC
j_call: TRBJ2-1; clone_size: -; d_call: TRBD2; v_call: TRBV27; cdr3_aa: CASRSGGGSYNEQFF; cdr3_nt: TGTGCCAGTAGAAGCGGGGGAGGCTCCTACAATGAGCAGTTCTTC
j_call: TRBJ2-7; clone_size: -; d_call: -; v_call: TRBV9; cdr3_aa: CASSVDGLAYEQYF; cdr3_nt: TGTGCCAGCAGCGTAGATGGACTCGCTTACGAGCAGTACTTC
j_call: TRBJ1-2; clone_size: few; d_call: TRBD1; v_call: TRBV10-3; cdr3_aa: CAISDRDRGYGYTF; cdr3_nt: TGTGCCATCAGTGACAGGGACAGAGGCTATGGCTACACCTTC
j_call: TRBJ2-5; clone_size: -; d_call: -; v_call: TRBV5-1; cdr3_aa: CASSLAARETQYF; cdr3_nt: TGCGCCAGCAGCTTGGCAGCGAGAGAGACCCAGTACTTC
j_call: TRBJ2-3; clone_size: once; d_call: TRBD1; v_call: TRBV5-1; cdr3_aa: CASSTRTGTDTQYF; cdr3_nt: TGCGCCAGCAGCACCCGGACAGGGACAGATACGCAGTATTTT